This T cell receptor beta chain was observed in a study of neurological immune-mediated disorders. Sample time point: longitudinal time-point 2. The unsorted libraries were produced from 2 million PBMCs held at -80 C. Study-wide results and caveats: Private repertoires in all groups were suggested by the absence of shared CDR3 amino acid sequences among expanded clones across subjects.

This clonotype was observed many times. What it binds is unknown. The DNA is omitted, as the CDR3 cannot be located on it reliably, and the CDR3 follows TCRdb's listing. Looked up from germline, CDR1 is SGHDT and CDR2 is YYEEEE. Counting both end residues, the CDR3 totals 17 amino acids. Synthesis of cDNA was carried out by template-switch 5'RACE. The reaction used 10-nucleotide random UMIs. Sequencing runs each yielded over 190 million TCR-beta sequences from 15-18 subjects. TCRdb analysed the 5' RACE reads with MiXCR anew, one entry per CDR3 protein. The sample lists about 90,000 distinct CDR3 sequences, approximately 13% occurring once.

The chain combines TRBV5-6 with TRBJ2-5; TRBD2 reflects the table's D call only, with no check against the DNA. Sequencing input: PBMCs. This clonotype originated in a female donor with HTLV-1-associated myelopathy (HAM/TSP). The CDR3 sequence is CASSLWAGGIPDGTREF.